These 23 T cell receptor beta chains were sequenced from one sample in a study of shared clonotypes between healthy human individuals (dated by TCRdb to 2020 to 2021). The library was made by the immunoSEQ multiplex PCR assay. What TCRdb holds here is the immuneACCESS table cut down to in-frame rearrangements. Part of the clones is not present; checked against another copy, under half of the missing clones reflect an unresolved V gene, and the others are unexplained. In this sample the table shows 1.5 million to 2.5 million clones, approximately 94% of which occur a single time. The ten largest clones take up roughly 1.2% of the sample. CD8 naive samples were obtained by positive selection for CCR7 among CD45RO-negative cells, yielding a CD45RA+CCR7+ population from which TemRA cells were excluded. What was sequenced was naive CD8+ T cells sorted from blood. In light of the paper, this sample's cell subset or site label describes: CD45RA+CCR7+. The receptors were gathered from a man in his late teens or twenties in good health.

The chain joins TRBV6-1 to TRBJ2-7; the D is unclear. The ends were cut back, 0 bases at V and 3 bases at J, with 12 bases in the middle. The germline gives CDR1 MNHNS, CDR2 SASEGT. This CDR3 is 15 amino acids long. In DNA, the CDR3 is TGTGCCAGCAGTGAAGCGCCTGGGAACCGCTACGAGCAGTACTTC. Its protein is CASSEAPGNRYEQYF.

The chain recombines TRBV5-4 with TRBJ2-2; D gene ambiguous. Germline V CDR1 and CDR2: SGHNT, YYREEE (reference sequence). The ends were cut back, 4 bases at V and 0 bases at J, with 10 bases in the middle. This CDR3 contains 15 residues. In DNA, the CDR3 is TGTGCCAGCAGCCCCTGGGCATCGAACACCGGGGAGCTGTTTTTT. The encoded protein is CASSPWASNTGELFF.

In this sample, this clone turned up once. The chain joins TRBV5-8 to TRBJ2-1, with 9 bases fitting TRBD1. The CDR3 consists of 17 residues. The V gene's germline CDR1 is SGHTS and CDR2 YDEGEE. V gave up 4 bases and J gave up 6 bases; unmatched junction bases: 14. The CDR3 loop reads CASSLGYRDRDGNEQFF. In DNA form, the CDR3 reads TGTGCCAGCAGCCTGGGATACCGGGACAGGGACGGCAATGAGCAGTTCTTC.

The chain recombines TRBV19 with TRBJ2-7, with 7 bases matching TRBD1. The CDR3 is 15 residues long. Trimming at V came to 5 bases and at J to 3 bases, leaving 10 bases not matched to a gene. Looked up from germline, CDR1 is LNHDA and CDR2 is SQIVND (reference sequence). The chain's CDR3 is CASSPWDSLHYEQYF. CDR3 bases: TGTGCCAGTAGTCCCTGGGACAGTCTACACTACGAGCAGTACTTC.

The chain employs TRBV6-5 and TRBJ2-7, with 10 bases lining up with TRBD2. Germline loops: CDR1 MNHEY, CDR2 SVGAGI. The CDR3 totals 14 residues. V trimming: 6 bases; J trimming: 3 bases; junction bases outside the gene matches: 5. CDR3 in amino acids: CASSPGTSVYEQYF. CDR3 DNA sequence: TGTGCCAGCAGCCCCGGGACTAGCGTCTACGAGCAGTACTTC.

The rearrangement joins TRBV6-1 to TRBJ2-3; 10 bases are shared with TRBD2. J was trimmed by 2 bases and V by 2 bases; bases with no gene match: 7. The CDR3 consists of 17 residues. Germline values: CDR1 MNHNS, CDR2 SASEGT. For the CDR3, the DNA is TGTGCCAGCAGTGAACTGGCTAGCGGGGGTCCCACAGATACGCAGTATTTT. Translation: CASSELASGGPTDTQYF.

With regard to this clone: An end of the junction differs from the germline gene, which may be a read error. The chain joins TRBV7-9 to TRBJ2-1; TRBD2 agrees at 12 bases. The CDR3 extends over 13 amino acids. Germline lookup yields CDR1 SEHNR and CDR2 FQNEAQ (reference sequence). The CDR3 sequence is CASSLAGGPEQFF. In DNA form, the CDR3 reads TGTGCCAGCAGCCTAGCGGGGGGGCCCGAGCAGTTCTTC.

For the CDR3, the DNA is TGTGCCAGCAGCAAAACCGACTCATCCTACGAGCAGTACTTC. This encodes CASSKTDSSYEQYF. The rearrangement uses TRBV11-2 and TRBJ2-7; the D is unclear. Germline lookup yields CDR1 SGHAT and CDR2 FQNNGV. The CDR3 has 14 amino acids. V was cut by 5 bases and J by 1 base, with 12 bases left in between.

The chain links TRBV5-6 to TRBJ2-7; a possible D gene is TRBD2 (6 bases). Trimming took off 7 bases at V and 2 bases at J, with 13 bases between the two ends. CDR3 length: 13 amino acids. The germline CDR1 and CDR2 sequences are SGHDT and YYEEEE. Here the CDR3 reads CASQEGGTYEQYF. CDR3 in DNA: TGTGCCAGCCAAGAGGGAGGAACCTACGAGCAGTACTTC.

V and J are TRBV6-1 and TRBJ1-1; a possible D gene is TRBD1 (5 bases). Germline V CDR1 and CDR2: MNHNS, SASEGT. The CDR3 length is 17 residues. Between the trimmed V and J ends, which lost 0 bases and 0 bases, there was a span of 14 bases. CDR3 sequence (DNA): TGTGCCAGCAGTGAAGCCCTTAGGACATTCCTGAACACTGAAGCTTTCTTT. Translated, it gives CASSEALRTFLNTEAFF.

The chain carries TRBV7-9 and TRBJ2-1; TRBD2 aligns across 11 bases. Trimming cost V 4 bases and J 11 bases; bases outside gene matches: 10. CDR3 length: 15 amino acids. CDR1 is SEHNR, CDR2 FQNEAQ, per germline (reference sequence). The CDR3 loop reads CASSSIAGGPSKQFF. The DNA of the CDR3 is TGTGCCAGCAGCTCTATAGCGGGGGGGCCCTCCAAGCAGTTCTTC.

The chain recombines TRBV2 with TRBJ2-3; 10 positions agree with TRBD2. With 4 bases clipped from V and 2 bases from J, the junction kept 18 bases outside the gene matches. The CDR3 extends over 20 amino acids. Germline lookup yields CDR1 SNHLY and CDR2 FYNNEI. The CDR3 here is CASSGLPPSYSGGNTDTQYF. The CDR3 region has the DNA TGTGCCAGCAGTGGACTCCCCCCCTCATATAGCGGGGGGAACACAGATACGCAGTATTTT.

The rearrangement links TRBV4-1 to TRBJ2-5; 9 bases align to TRBD2. CDR3 size: 17 residues. Trimming cost V 1 base and J 0 bases; bases outside gene matches: 6. Germline CDR1 is MGHRA and CDR2 is YSYEKL. The CDR3 loop reads CASSQGTSGWYQETQYF. DNA for the CDR3: TGCGCCAGCAGCCAAGGAACTAGCGGGTGGTACCAAGAGACCCAGTACTTC.

Of note for this clone: Distinct nucleotide sequences in the sample also encode this CDR3. V gene TRBV4-3 combines with J gene TRBJ2-7; D is undetermined. Deletions cut 0 bases from V and 6 bases from J, with 6 bases between. There are 12 residues in the CDR3. Germline-derived CDR1 and CDR2 are LGHNA and YSLEER. CDR3 amino acids: CASSQDRGEQYF. The DNA for the CDR3 is TGCGCCAGCAGCCAAGATCGTGGCGAGCAGTACTTC.

The chain employs TRBV19 and TRBJ2-1; TRBD1 agrees at 8 bases. The CDR3 is 14 residues long. V trimming: 3 bases; J trimming: 5 bases; junction bases outside the gene matches: 3. CDR1 and CDR2 (germline): LNHDA, SQIVND (reference sequence). CDR3 in DNA: TGTGCCAGTAGTATTGAGACAGGGGACAATGAGCAGTTCTTC. Protein: CASSIETGDNEQFF.

The chain recombines TRBV4-1 with TRBJ2-7, with 7 bases fitting TRBD2. Germline assignment: CDR1 MGHRA and CDR2 YSYEKL. After removal of 1 base from V and 1 base from J, the junction contained 10 bases not matched to a gene. This CDR3 comprises 17 residues. The CDR3 region is CASSQGLAANPSYEQYF. CDR3 DNA: TGCGCCAGCAGCCAAGGGCTAGCGGCCAACCCTTCCTACGAGCAGTACTTC.

V is TRBV10-3 and J is TRBJ2-1, with a tentative D call TRBD2 (5 bases). Germline loops: CDR1 ENHRY, CDR2 SYGVKD. This CDR3 has 14 amino acids. V was shortened by 6 bases and J by 5 bases, with 14 bases between the two germline ends. Here the CDR3 reads CAIRSPGNNNEQFF. In nucleotides, the CDR3 is TGTGCCATCAGATCCCCCGGGAATAACAATGAGCAGTTCTTC.

The rearrangement joins TRBV27 to TRBJ1-2; 7 positions agree with TRBD1. The V gene end was trimmed by 6 bases and the J gene end by 6 bases; junction bases not matched to a gene: 7. Germline assignment: CDR1 MNHEY and CDR2 SMNVEV (reference sequence). This CDR3 has 13 residues. In DNA, the CDR3 is TGTGCCAGCAGGATGGGACAGACAAATGGCTACACCTTC. Its translation: CASRMGQTNGYTF.

The V call is TRBV9, the J call TRBJ2-2, with 8 nucleotides matching TRBD2. The V segment lost 0 bases and the J segment 3 bases; nucleotides outside the gene matches: 7. The CDR3 totals 17 residues. Germline-derived CDR1 and CDR2 are SGDLS and YYNGEE. In DNA, the CDR3 is TGTGCCAGCAGCGTAGGGCCAGCGGGAGTGGACACCGGGGAGCTGTTTTTT. Amino acids: CASSVGPAGVDTGELFF.

This clone has just one count. The same CDR3 arises from other DNA sequences in this sample as well. The rearrangement links TRBV19 to TRBJ2-7; TRBD2 might be the D (6 bases). This CDR3 contains 14 residues. The V end was cut by 5 bases, the J end by 0 bases, with 11 bases between. The V gene's germline CDR1 is LNHDA and CDR2 SQIVND (reference sequence). For the CDR3, the DNA is TGTGCCAGTAGTCCGGGACTCAGCTCCTACGAGCAGTACTTC. It translates to CASSPGLSSYEQYF.

The chain has TRBV7-2 and TRBJ2-7, with 9 bases matching TRBD1. V gave up 4 bases and J gave up 3 bases; unmatched junction bases: 10. Per germline, CDR1 SGHTA and CDR2 FQGNSA. The CDR3 covers 16 residues. The CDR3 protein is CASSYGAGQGYYEQYF. As DNA, the CDR3 is TGTGCCAGCAGCTATGGGGCGGGACAGGGTTACTACGAGCAGTACTTC.

The chain carries TRBV19 and TRBJ1-5; maybe TRBD1 (5 bases). Trimming took off 0 bases at V and 1 base at J, with 10 bases between the two ends. In germline, CDR1 is LNHDA, CDR2 SQIVND (reference sequence). This CDR3 has 16 residues. CDR3 residues: CASSIDPGGSNQPQHF. The CDR3 DNA reads TGTGCCAGTAGTATAGATCCGGGGGGGAGCAATCAGCCCCAGCATTTT.

The rearrangement joins TRBV25-1 to TRBJ2-3, with no clear D. CDR1 MGHDK and CDR2 SYGVNS come from the germline V gene. This CDR3 spans 15 amino acids. Trimming cost V 2 bases and J 2 bases, with 11 bases left between them. The CDR3 region has the DNA TGTGCCAGCAGTGAAGCCGCGCCCCTCACAGATACGCAGTATTTT. Protein product: CASSEAAPLTDTQYF.